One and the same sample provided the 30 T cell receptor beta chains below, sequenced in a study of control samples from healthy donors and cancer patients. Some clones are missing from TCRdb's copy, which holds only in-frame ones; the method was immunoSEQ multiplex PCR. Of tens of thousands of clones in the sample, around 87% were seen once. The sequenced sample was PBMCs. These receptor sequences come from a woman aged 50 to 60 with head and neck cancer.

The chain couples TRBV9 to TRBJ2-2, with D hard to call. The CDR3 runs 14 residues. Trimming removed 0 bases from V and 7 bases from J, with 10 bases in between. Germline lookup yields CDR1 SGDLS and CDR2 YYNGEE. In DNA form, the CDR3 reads TGTGCCAGCAGCGTAGTAACCGTAGGCGGGGAGCTGTTTTTT. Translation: CASSVVTVGGELFF.

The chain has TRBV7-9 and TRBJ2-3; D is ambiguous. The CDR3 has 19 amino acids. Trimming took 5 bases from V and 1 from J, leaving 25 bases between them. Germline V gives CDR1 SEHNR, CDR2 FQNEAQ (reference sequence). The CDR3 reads CASSPIVPLGPNGTDTQYF. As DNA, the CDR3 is TGTGCCAGCAGCCCGATAGTACCCCTAGGTCCAAACGGCACAGATACGCAGTATTTT.

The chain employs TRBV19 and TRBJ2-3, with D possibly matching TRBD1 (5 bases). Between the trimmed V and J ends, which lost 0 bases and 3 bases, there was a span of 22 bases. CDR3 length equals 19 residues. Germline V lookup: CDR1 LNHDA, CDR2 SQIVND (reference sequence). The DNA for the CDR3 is TGTGCCAGTAGTATAGATGGGTCAGGGCGGTCTGTCGCGACAGATACGCAGTATTTT. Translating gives CASSIDGSGRSVATDTQYF.

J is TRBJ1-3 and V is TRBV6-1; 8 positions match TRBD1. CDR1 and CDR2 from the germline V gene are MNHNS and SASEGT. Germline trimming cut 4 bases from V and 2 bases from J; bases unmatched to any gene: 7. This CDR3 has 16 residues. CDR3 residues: CASSAGPTGAGNTIYF. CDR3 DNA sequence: TGTGCCAGCAGTGCCGGCCCGACAGGGGCTGGAAACACCATATATTTT.

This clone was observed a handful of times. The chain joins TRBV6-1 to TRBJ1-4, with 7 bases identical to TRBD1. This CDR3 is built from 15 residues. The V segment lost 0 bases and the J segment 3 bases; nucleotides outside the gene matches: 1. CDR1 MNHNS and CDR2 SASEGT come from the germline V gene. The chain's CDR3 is CASSEATGSNEKLFF. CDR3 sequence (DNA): TGTGCCAGCAGTGAAGCGACAGGGTCTAATGAAAAACTGTTTTTT.

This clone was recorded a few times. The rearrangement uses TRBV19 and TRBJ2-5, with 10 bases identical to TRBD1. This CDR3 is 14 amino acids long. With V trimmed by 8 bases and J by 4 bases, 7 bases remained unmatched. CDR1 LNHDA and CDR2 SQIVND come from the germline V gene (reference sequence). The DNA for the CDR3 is TGTGCCAGTTCGGGACAGGGGTGGGGAGAGACCCAGTACTTC. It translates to CASSGQGWGETQYF.

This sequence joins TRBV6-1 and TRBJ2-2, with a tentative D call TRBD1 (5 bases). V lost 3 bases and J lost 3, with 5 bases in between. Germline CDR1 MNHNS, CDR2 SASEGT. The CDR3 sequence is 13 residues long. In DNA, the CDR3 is TGTGCCAGCAGTGACAGGGACACCGGGGAGCTGTTTTTT. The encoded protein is CASSDRDTGELFF.

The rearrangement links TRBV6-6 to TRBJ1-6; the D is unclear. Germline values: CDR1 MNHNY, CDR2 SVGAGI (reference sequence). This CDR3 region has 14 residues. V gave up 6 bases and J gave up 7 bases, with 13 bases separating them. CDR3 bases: TGTGCCAGCAGCCTTGCGGGGTTGAATTCACCCCTCCACTTT. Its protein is CASSLAGLNSPLHF.

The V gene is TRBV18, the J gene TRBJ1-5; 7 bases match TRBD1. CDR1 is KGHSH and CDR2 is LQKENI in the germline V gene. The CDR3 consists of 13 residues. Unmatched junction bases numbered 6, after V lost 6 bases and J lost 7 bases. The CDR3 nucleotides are TGTGCCAGCTCCCGACAGGGCGACCAGCCCCAGCATTTT. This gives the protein CASSRQGDQPQHF.

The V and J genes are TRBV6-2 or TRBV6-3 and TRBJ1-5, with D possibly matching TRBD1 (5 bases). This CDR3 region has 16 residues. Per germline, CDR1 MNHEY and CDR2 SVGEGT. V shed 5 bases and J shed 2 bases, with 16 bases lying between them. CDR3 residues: CASSPLEGAGNQPQHF. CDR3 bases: TGTGCCAGCAGTCCCTTAGAAGGGGCAGGCAATCAGCCCCAGCATTTT.

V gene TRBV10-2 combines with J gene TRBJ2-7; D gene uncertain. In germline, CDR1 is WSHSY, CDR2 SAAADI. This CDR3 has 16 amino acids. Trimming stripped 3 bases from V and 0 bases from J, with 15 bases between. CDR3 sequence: CASSDPGGRRSYEQYF. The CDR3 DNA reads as TGCGCCAGCAGTGACCCAGGCGGCCGTCGCTCCTACGAGCAGTACTTC.

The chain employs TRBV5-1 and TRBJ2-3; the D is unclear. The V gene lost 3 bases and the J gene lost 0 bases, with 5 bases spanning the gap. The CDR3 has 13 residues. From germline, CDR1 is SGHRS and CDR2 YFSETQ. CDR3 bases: TGCGCCAGCAGCTGGAAGAGCACAGATACGCAGTATTTT. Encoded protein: CASSWKSTDTQYF.

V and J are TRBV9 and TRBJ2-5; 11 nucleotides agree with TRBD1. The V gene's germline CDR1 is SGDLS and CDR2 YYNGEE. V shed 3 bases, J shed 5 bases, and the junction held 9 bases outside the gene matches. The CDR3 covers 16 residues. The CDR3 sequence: CASSASGTGGRETQYF. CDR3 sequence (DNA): TGTGCCAGCAGCGCTTCCGGGACAGGGGGTAGGGAGACCCAGTACTTC.

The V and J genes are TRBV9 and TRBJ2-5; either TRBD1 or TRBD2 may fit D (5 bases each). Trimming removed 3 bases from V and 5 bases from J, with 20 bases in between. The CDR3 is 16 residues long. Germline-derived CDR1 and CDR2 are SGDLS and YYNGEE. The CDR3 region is CASSGTGLLEGETQYF. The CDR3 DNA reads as TGTGCCAGCAGCGGCACGGGGCTTCTCGAGGGGGAGACCCAGTACTTC.

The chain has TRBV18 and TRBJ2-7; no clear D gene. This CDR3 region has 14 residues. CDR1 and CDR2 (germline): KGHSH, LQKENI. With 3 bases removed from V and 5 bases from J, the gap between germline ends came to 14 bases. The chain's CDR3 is CASSPLLGTDEQYF. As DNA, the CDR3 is TGTGCCAGCTCACCCCTACTGGGTACGGACGAGCAGTACTTC.

CDR3 region: CAWSVPGGYTF. DNA of the CDR3: TGTGCCTGGAGTGTTCCGGGGGGCTACACCTTC. The chain has TRBV30 and TRBJ1-2; D is uncertain. CDR1 and CDR2 from the germline V gene are GTSNPN and SVGIG (reference sequence). V shed 0 bases and J shed 8 bases, with 7 bases lying between them. This CDR3 contains 11 residues.

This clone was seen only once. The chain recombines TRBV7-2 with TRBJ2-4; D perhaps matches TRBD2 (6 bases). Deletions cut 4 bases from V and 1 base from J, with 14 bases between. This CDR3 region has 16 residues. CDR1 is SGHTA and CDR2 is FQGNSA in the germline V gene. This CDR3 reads CASSSTASGAKNIQYF. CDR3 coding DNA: TGTGCCAGCAGCTCCACAGCCAGCGGGGCCAAAAACATTCAGTACTTC.

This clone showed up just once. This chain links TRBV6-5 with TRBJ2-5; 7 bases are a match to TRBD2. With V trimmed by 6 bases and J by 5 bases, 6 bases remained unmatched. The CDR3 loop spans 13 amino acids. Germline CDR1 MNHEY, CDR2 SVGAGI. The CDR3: CASRPSGVETQYF. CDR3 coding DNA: TGTGCCAGCAGACCCAGCGGGGTGGAGACCCAGTACTTC.

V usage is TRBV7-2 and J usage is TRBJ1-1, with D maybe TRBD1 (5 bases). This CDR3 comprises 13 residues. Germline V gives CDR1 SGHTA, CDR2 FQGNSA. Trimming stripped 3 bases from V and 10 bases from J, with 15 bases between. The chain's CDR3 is CASSLPGRAAAFF. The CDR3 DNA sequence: TGTGCCAGCAGCTTGCCGGGACGGGCCGCAGCTTTCTTT.

The CDR3 protein is CASSPTSGTGDSPLHF. The CDR3 bases are TGTGCCAGCAGCCCGACCTCCGGGACAGGAGATTCACCCCTCCACTTT. The gene calls are TRBV7-9 and TRBJ1-6, with 8 positions matching TRBD1. CDR1 and CDR2 (germline): SEHNR, FQNEAQ (reference sequence). The CDR3 length is 16 residues. V lost 5 bases, J lost 8 bases, and 11 bases stayed unmatched. The variable domain in full, with the rest retrieved from reference TRBV7-9 and TRBJ1-6, is DTGVSQNPRHKITKRGQNVTFRCDPISEHNRLYWYRQTLGQGPEFLTYFQNEAQLEKSRLLSDRFSAERPKGSFSTLEIQRTEQGDSAMYLCASSPTSGTGDSPLHFGNGTRLTVT.

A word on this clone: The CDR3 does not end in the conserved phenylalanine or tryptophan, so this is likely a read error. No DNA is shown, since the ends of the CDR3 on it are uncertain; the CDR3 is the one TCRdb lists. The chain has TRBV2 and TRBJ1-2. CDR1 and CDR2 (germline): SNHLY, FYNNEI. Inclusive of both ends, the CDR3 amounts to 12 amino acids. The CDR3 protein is CASSEAWDGRDL.

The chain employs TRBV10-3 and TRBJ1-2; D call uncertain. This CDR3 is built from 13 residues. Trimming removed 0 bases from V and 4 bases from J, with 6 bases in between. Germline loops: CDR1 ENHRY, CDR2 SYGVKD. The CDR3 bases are TGTGCCATCAGTGAGTCTTCGGTCTATGGCTACACCTTC. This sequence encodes CAISESSVYGYTF.

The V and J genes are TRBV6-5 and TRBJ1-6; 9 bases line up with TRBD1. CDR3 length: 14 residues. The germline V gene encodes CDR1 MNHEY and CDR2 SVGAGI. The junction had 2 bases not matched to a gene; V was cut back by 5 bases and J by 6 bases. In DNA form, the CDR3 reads TGTGCCAGCAGTCTGGGACAGGGTAATTCACCCCTCCACTTT. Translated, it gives CASSLGQGNSPLHF.

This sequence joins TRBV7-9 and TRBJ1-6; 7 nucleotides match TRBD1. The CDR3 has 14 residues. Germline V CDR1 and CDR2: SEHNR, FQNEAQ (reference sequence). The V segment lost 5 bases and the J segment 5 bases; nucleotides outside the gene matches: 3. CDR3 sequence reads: CASSPTGDNSPLHF. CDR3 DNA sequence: TGTGCCAGCAGCCCAACAGGGGATAATTCACCCCTCCACTTT.

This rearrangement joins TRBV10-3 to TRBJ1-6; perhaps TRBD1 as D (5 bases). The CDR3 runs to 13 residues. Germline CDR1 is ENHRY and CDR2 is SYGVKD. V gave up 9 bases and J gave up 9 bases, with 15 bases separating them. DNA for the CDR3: TGTGCCATTCGCGGGGGAGAAAGTTCACCCCTCCACTTT. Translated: CAIRGGESSPLHF.

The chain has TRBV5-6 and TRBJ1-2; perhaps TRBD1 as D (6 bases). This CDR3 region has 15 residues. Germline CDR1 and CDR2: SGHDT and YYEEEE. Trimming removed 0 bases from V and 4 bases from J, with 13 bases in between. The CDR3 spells CASSLGTGTGYGYTF. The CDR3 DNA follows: TGTGCCAGCAGCTTGGGTACAGGGACGGGCTATGGCTACACCTTC.

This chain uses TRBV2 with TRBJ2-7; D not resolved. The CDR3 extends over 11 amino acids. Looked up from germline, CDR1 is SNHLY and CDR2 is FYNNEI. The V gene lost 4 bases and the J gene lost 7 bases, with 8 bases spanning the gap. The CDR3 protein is CASSGGLEQYF. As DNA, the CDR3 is TGTGCCAGCAGTGGGGGTCTGGAGCAGTACTTC. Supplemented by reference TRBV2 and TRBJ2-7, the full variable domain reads EPEVTQTPSHQVTQMGQEVILRCVPISNHLYFYWYRQILGQKVEFLVSFYNNEISEKSEIFDDQFSVERPDGSNFTLKIRSTKLEDSAMYFCASSGGLEQYFGPGTRLTVT.

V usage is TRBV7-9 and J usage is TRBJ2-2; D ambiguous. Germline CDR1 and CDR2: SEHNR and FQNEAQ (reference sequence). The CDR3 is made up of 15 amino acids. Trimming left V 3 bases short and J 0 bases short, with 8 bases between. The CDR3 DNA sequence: TGTGCCAGCAGCTTCGTGGCGGCGAACACCGGGGAGCTGTTTTTT. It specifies CASSFVAANTGELFF.

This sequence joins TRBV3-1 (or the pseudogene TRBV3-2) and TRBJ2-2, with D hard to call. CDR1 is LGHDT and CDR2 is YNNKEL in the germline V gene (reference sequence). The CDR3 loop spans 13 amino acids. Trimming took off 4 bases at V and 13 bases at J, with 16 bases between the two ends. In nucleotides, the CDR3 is TGTGCCAGCAGCCCGAACGCTCCACTCGGGCTGTTTTTT. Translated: CASSPNAPLGLFF.

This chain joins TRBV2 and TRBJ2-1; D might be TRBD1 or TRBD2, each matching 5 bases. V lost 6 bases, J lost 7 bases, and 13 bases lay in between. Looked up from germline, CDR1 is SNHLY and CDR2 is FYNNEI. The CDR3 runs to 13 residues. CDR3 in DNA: TGTGCCAGCAGGGGGCTTTGGGGGAATGAGCAGTTCTTC. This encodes CASRGLWGNEQFF.